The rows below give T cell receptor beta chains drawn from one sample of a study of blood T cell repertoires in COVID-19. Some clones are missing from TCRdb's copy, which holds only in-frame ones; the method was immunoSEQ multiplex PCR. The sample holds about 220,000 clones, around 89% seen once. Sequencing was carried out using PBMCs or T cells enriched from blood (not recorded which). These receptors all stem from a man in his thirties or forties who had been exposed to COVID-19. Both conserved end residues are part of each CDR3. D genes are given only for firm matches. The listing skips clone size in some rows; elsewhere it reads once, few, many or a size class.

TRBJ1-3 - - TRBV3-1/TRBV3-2 CASSQVFGREGTGNTIYF TGTGCCAGCAGCCAAGTGTTCGGCAGGGAGGGTACTGGAAACACCATATATTTT
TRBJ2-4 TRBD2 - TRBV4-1 CASSPGLAGVLAKNIQYF TGCGCCAGCAGCCCGGGACTAGCGGGGGTCCTAGCCAAAAACATTCAGTACTTC
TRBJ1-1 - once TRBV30 CAWSVLVQLNRPNTEAFF TGTGCCTGGAGTGTACTGGTTCAGCTGAACAGACCGAACACTGAAGCTTTCTTT
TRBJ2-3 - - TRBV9 CAPRGAGVGGPTDTQYF TGTGCCCCCCGCGGCGCGGGGGTGGGGGGGCCCACAGATACGCAGTATTTT
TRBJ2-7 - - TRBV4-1 CASSQGEDGLQGEQYF TGCGCCAGCAGCCAAGGTGAAGATGGGCTTCAAGGAGAGCAGTACTTC
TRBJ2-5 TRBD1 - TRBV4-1 CASSGGRGLGETQYF TGCGCCAGCAGCGGGGGCAGGGGGCTAGGGGAGACCCAGTACTTC
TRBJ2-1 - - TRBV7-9 CASSLSTPYYNEQFF TGTGCCAGCAGCTTATCGACTCCCTATTACAATGAGCAGTTCTTC
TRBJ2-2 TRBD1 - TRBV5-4 CASRPTGGGSGELFF TGTGCCAGCAGACCAACAGGGGGCGGGTCCGGGGAGCTGTTTTTT
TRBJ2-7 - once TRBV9 CASSVEPGQNEQYF TGTGCCAGCAGCGTAGAACCAGGACAGAACGAGCAGTACTTC
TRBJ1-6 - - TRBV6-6 CASSYAPSKSPLHF TGTGCCAGCAGTTACGCCCCTAGCAAATCACCCCTCCACTTT
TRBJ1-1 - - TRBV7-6 CASSPLWAGNTEAFF TGTGCCAGCAGCCCCCTATGGGCAGGGAACACTGAAGCTTTCTTT
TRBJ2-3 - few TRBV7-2 CASSPRGASTDTQYF TGTGCCAGCAGCCCCCGGGGAGCTAGCACAGATACGCAGTATTTT
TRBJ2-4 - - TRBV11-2 CASSLERGPENIQYF TGTGCCAGCAGCTTAGAGCGGGGTCCGGAAAACATTCAGTACTTC
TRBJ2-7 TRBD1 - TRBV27 CASSSQGGLGEQYF TGTGCCAGCAGCTCTCAAGGGGGCCTTGGAGAGCAGTACTTC
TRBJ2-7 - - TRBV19 CASSITSTGLYEQYF TGTGCCAGTAGTATTACATCCACGGGTTTGTACGAGCAGTACTTC